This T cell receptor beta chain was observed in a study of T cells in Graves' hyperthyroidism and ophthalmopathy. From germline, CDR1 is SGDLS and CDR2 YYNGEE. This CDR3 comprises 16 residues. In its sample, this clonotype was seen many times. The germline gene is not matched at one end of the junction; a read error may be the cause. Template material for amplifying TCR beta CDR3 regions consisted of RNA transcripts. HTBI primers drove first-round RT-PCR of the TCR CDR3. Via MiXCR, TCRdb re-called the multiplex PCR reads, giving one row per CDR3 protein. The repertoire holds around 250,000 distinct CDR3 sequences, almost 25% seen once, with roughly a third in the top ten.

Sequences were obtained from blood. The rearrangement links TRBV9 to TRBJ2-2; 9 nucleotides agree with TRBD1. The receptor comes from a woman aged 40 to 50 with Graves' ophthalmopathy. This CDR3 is CASSTTGGGGTEELFF. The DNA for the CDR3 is TGTGCCAGCAGCACCACAGGGGGCGGTGGGACCGAGGAGCTGTTTTTT.